The rows below give T cell receptor beta chains drawn from one sample of a study of spatial heterogeneity in lung cancer. TCRdb reanalysed the 5' RACE reads using MiXCR and keeps one entry per CDR3 protein. Of 10,000 to 15,000 distinct CDR3 sequences listed, 5.5% to 8.5% are singletons. The sequenced sample was lung tumor tissue, obtained at surgery. The receptors originated from a female donor with early-stage non-small cell lung cancer. Each CDR3 is given with its conserved first and last residue. The D gene is left open where the match is weak. Clone size is given for some rows only: seen once, a few or many times, or a class if the clone is expanded.

d_call	v_call	j_call	clone_size	cdr3_aa	cdr3_nt
TRBD2	TRBV2	TRBJ2-7	medium-sized	CASSEVRSGGSYEQYF	TGTGCCAGCAGTGAAGTCCGAAGCGGGGGCTCCTACGAGCAGTACTTC
TRBD1	TRBV23-1	TRBJ2-3	many	CASRLPGTATSTDTQYF	TGCGCCAGCAGGCTCCCGGGGACAGCGACTAGCACAGATACGCAGTATTTT
NA	TRBV5-1	TRBJ2-2	medium-sized	CASLPGTQNTGELFF	TGCGCCAGCCTCCCGGGGACTCAGAACACCGGGGAGCTGTTTTTT
TRBD2	TRBV11-2	TRBJ2-1	medium-sized	CASSSYSGTYNEQFF	TGTGCCAGCAGCTCTTATAGCGGGACCTACAATGAGCAGTTCTTC
NA	TRBV29-1	TRBJ2-3	medium-sized	CSAWDGTDTQYF	TGCAGCGCCTGGGACGGCACAGATACGCAGTATTTT
NA	TRBV6-2/TRBV6-3	TRBJ2-6	many	CASSYSTAGSGANVLTF	TGTGCCAGCAGTTACTCCACAGCGGGCTCTGGGGCCAACGTCCTGACTTTC
TRBD1	TRBV27	TRBJ1-2	many	CASSLYGQGAWYGYTF	TGTGCCAGCAGTTTGTATGGACAGGGGGCATGGTATGGCTACACCTTC
NA	TRBV20-1	TRBJ2-2	many	CSARGTRGRNTGELFF	TGCAGTGCTAGAGGAACGCGCGGAAGGAACACCGGGGAGCTGTTTTTT
TRBD2	TRBV12-3/TRBV12-4	TRBJ2-3	medium-sized	CASSSAGEVTDTQYF	TGTGCCAGCAGTTCGGCGGGAGAGGTCACAGATACGCAGTATTTT
TRBD2	TRBV12-3/TRBV12-4	TRBJ2-7	NA	CASSFVSGSRYEQYF	TGTGCCAGCAGTTTCGTTAGCGGGAGCCGCTACGAGCAGTACTTC
NA	TRBV5-8	TRBJ2-5	few	CASSPTPRGRETQYF	TGTGCCAGCAGCCCCACGCCACGGGGACGGGAGACCCAGTACTTC
NA	TRBV4-3	TRBJ1-1	many	CASSQDIRVSEAFF	TGCGCCAGCAGCCAAGATATTAGAGTGTCTGAAGCTTTCTTT
TRBD2	TRBV29-1	TRBJ2-1	many	CSGDSGTANEQFF	TGCAGCGGGGATAGCGGGACCGCCAATGAGCAGTTCTTC
NA	TRBV4-1	TRBJ2-7	many	CASSQGAQGPYEQYF	TGCGCCAGCAGCCAAGGGGCCCAGGGACCCTACGAGCAGTACTTC
TRBD1	TRBV30	TRBJ1-5	many	CAWSGQGMQPQHF	TGTGCCTGGAGTGGACAGGGAATGCAGCCCCAGCATTTT
NA	TRBV18	TRBJ1-3	medium-sized	CASAHGSGNTIYF	TGTGCCAGCGCCCACGGCTCTGGAAACACCATATATTTT
NA	TRBV7-9	TRBJ2-1	many	CASSSMGGVGSSYNEQFF	TGTGCCAGCAGTTCGATGGGGGGAGTGGGCAGCTCCTACAATGAGCAGTTCTTC
NA	TRBV7-2	TRBJ1-3	medium-sized	CASSFSVGNTIYF	TGTGCCAGCAGCTTTTCAGTTGGAAACACCATATATTTT
NA	TRBV20-1	TRBJ2-4	many	CSAIRGSAKNIQYF	TGCAGTGCTATCCGCGGGTCTGCCAAAAACATTCAGTACTTC
TRBD2	TRBV19	TRBJ2-7	medium-sized	CASSAGLAGYEQYF	TGTGCCAGTAGTGCGGGACTAGCGGGCTACGAGCAGTACTTC
NA	TRBV5-1	TRBJ1-1	NA	CASSLVGQDEAFF	TGCGCCAGCAGCTTGGTAGGTCAGGATGAAGCTTTCTTT
NA	TRBV11-3	TRBJ1-1	many	CASSLDRHSPEAFF	TGTGCCAGCAGCTTGGACAGACATAGCCCTGAAGCTTTCTTT
TRBD1	TRBV28	TRBJ2-3	many	CASFRQGRVDTQYF	TGTGCCAGCTTCAGACAGGGTCGAGTAGATACGCAGTATTTT
NA	TRBV29-1	TRBJ1-1	once	CSVGDDRIYTEAFF	TGCAGCGTTGGGGATGACAGAATTTACACTGAAGCTTTCTTT